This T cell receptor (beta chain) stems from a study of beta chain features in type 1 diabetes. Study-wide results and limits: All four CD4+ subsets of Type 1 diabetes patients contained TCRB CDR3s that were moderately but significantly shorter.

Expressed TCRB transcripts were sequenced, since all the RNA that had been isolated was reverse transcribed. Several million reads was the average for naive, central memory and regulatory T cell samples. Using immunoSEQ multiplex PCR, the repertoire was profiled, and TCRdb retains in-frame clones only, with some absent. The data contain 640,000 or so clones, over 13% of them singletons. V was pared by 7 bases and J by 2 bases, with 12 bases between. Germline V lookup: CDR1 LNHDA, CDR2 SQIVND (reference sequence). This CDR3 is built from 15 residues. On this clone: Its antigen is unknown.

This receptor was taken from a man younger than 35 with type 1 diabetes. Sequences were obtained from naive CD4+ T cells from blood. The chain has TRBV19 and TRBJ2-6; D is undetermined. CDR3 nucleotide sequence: TGTGCCAGTACCTTAGTTTGGGCTGGGGCCAACGTCCTGACTTTC. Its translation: CASTLVWAGANVLTF.